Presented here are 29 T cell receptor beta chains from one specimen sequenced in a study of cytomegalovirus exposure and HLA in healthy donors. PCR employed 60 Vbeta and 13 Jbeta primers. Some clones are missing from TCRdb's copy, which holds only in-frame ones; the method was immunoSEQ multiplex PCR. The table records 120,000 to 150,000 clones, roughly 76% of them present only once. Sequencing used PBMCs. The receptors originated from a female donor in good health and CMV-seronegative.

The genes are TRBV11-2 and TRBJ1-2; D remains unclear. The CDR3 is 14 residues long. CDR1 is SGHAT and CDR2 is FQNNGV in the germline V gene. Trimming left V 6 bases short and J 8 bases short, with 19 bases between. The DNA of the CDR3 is TGTGCCAGCAGTTCTATAGCAGATGTCGGGGGCTACACCTTC. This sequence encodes CASSSIADVGGYTF. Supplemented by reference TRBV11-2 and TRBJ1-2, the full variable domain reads EAGVAQSPRYKIIEKRQSVAFWCNPISGHATLYWYQQILGQGPKLLIQFQNNGVVDDSQLPKDRFSAERLKGVDSTLKIQPAKLEDSAVYLCASSSIADVGGYTFGSGTRLTVV.

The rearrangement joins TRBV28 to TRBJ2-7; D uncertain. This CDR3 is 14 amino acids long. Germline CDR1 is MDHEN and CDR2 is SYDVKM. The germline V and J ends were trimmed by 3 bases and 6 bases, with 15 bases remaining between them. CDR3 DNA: TGTGCCAGCAGTTTCAACTCATACCCCCGCGAGCAGTACTTC. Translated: CASSFNSYPREQYF.

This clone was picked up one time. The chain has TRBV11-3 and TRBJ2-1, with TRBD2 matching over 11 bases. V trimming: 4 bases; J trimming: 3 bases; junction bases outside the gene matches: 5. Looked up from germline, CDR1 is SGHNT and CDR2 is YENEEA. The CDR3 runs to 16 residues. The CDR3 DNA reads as TGTGCCAGCAGCTCCCCGGGACTAGCGGTCTACAATGAGCAGTTCTTC. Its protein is CASSSPGLAVYNEQFF.

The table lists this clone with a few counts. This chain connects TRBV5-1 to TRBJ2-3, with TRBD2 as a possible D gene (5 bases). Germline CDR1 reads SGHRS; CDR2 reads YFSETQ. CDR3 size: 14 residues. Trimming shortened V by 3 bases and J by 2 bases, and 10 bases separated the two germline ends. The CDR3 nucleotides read TGCGCCAGCAGCTGGGCGGGTAACACAGATACGCAGTATTTT. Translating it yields CASSWAGNTDTQYF.

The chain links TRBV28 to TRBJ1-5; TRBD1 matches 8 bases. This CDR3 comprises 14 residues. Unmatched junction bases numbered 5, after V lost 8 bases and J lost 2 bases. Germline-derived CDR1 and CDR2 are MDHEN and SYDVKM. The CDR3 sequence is CASGTGQGNQPQHF. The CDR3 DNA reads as TGTGCCAGCGGAACGGGACAGGGCAATCAGCCCCAGCATTTT.

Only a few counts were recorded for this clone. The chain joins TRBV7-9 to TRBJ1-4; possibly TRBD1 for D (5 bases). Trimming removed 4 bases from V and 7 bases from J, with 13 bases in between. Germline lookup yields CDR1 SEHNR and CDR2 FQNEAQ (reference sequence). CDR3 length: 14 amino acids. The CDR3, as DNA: TGTGCCAGCAGCTCCCCAGACGGGGGTGAAAAACTGTTTTTT. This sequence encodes CASSSPDGGEKLFF.

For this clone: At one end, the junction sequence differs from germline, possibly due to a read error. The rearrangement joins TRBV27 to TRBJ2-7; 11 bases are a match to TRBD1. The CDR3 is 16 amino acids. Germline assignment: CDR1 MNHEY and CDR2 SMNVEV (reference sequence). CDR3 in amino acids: CASSMTGQGGSYERYF. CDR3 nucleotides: TGTGCCAGCAGTATGACGGGACAGGGGGGCTCCTACGAGCGGTACTTC.

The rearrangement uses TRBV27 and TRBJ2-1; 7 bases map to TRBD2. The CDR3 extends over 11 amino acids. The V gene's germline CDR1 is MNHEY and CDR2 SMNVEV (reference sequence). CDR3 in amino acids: CGGPGGNEQFF. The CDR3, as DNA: TGTGGGGGTCCGGGGGGCAATGAGCAGTTCTTC.

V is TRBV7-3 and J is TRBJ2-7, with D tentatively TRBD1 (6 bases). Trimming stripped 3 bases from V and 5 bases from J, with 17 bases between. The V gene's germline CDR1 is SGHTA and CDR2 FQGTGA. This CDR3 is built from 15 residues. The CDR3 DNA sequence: TGTGCCAGCAGCTTGGCTGGGGGCCTTTCCAACGAGCAGTACTTC. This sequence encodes CASSLAGGLSNEQYF.

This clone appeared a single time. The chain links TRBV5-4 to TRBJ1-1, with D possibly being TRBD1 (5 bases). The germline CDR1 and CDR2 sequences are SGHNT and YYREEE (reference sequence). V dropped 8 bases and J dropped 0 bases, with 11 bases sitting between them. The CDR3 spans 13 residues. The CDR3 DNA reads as TGTGCCAGTTTTGACAGATTGAACACTGAAGCTTTCTTT. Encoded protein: CASFDRLNTEAFF.

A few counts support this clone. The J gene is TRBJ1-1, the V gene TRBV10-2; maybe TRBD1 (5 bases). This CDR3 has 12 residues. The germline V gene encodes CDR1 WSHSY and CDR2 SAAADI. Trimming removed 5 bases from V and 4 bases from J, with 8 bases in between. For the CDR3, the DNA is TGCGCCAGCAGTCGGGGGTTCACTGAAGCTTTCTTT. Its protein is CASSRGFTEAFF.

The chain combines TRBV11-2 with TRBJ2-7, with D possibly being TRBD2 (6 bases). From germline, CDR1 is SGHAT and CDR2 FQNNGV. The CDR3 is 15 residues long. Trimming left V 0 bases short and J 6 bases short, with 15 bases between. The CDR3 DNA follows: TGTGCCAGCAGCTTAGAGGAGACTAGTGTCTCCGAGCAGTACTTC. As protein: CASSLEETSVSEQYF.

The CDR3 DNA is TGTGCCATCAGAGACGGGGGGGTCACAGATACGCAGTATTTT. Translation gives CAIRDGGVTDTQYF. The chain links TRBV10-3 to TRBJ2-3, with TRBD2 matching 8 bases. With 6 bases clipped from V and 2 bases from J, the junction kept 4 bases outside the gene matches. CDR1 and CDR2 from the germline V gene are ENHRY and SYGVKD. The CDR3 extends over 14 amino acids.

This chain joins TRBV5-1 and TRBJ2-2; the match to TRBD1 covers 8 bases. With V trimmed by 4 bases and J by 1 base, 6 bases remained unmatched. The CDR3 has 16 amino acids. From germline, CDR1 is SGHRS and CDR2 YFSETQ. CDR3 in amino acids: CASSIGGTGNTGELFF. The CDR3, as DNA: TGCGCCAGCAGCATAGGTGGGACAGGGAACACCGGGGAGCTGTTTTTT. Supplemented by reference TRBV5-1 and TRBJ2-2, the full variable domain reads KAGVTQTPRYLIKTRGQQVTLSCSPISGHRSVSWYQQTPGQGLQFLFEYFSETQRNKGNFPGRFSGRQFSNSRSEMNVSTLELGDSALYLCASSIGGTGNTGELFFGEGSRLTVL.

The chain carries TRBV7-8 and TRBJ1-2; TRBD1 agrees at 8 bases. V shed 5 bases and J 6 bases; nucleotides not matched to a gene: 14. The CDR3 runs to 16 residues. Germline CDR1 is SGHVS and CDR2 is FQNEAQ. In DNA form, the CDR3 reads TGTGCCAGCAGCCAAACTGGGGGGACAGGCCCCAATGGCTACACCTTC. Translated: CASSQTGGTGPNGYTF.

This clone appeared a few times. The CDR3: CASGPEGGRTEAFF. The CDR3 nucleotides read TGCGCCAGCGGACCCGAGGGCGGCCGCACTGAAGCTTTCTTT. The V gene is TRBV5-1, the J gene TRBJ1-1; no clear D. The germline CDR1 and CDR2 sequences are SGHRS and YFSETQ. The CDR3 totals 14 residues. Trimming removed 7 bases from V and 4 bases from J, with 17 bases in between.

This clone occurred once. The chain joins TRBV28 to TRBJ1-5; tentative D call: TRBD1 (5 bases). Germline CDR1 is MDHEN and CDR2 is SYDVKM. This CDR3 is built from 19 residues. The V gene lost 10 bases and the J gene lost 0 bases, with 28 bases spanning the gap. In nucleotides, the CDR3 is TGTGCCACTCATTGGGCCATGTGGTTGGGGGGGTCTAGCAATCAGCCCCAGCATTTT. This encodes CATHWAMWLGGSSNQPQHF. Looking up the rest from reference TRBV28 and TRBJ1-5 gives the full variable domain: DVKVTQSSRYLVKRTGEKVFLECVQDMDHENMFWYRQDPGLGLRLIYFSYDVKMKEKGDIPEGYSVSREKKERFSLILESASTNQTSMYLCATHWAMWLGGSSNQPQHFGDGTRLSIL.

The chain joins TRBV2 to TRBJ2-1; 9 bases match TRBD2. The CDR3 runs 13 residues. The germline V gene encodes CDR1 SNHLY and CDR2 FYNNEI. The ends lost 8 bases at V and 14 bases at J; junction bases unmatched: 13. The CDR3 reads CASRWEAGGPKFF. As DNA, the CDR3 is TGTGCCAGCCGGTGGGAGGCGGGGGGGCCAAAGTTCTTC. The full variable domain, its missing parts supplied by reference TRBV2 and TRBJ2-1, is EPEVTQTPSHQVTQMGQEVILRCVPISNHLYFYWYRQILGQKVEFLVSFYNNEISEKSEIFDDQFSVERPDGSNFTLKIRSTKLEDSAMYFCASRWEAGGPKFFGPGTRLTVL.

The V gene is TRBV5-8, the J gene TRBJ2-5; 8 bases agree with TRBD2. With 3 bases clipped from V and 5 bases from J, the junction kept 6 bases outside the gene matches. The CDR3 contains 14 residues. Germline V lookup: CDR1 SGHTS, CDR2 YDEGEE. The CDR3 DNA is TGTGCCAGCAGCTCGGGACTAGGAAAGGAGACCCAGTACTTC. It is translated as CASSSGLGKETQYF.

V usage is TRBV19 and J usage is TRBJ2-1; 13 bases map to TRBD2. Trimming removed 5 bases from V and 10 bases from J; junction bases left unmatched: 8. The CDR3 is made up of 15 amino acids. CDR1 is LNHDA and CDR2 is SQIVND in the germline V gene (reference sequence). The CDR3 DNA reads TGTGCCAGTAGTTCCGGACTAGCGGGAGTCGAAGAGCAGTTCTTC. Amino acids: CASSSGLAGVEEQFF.

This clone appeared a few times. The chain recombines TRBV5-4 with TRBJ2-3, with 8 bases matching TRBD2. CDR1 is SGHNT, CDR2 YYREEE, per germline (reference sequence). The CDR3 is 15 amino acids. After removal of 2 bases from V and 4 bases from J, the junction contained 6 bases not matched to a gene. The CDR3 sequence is CASSFSGRGADTQYF. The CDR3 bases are TGTGCCAGCAGCTTCTCCGGGCGGGGGGCAGATACGCAGTATTTT.

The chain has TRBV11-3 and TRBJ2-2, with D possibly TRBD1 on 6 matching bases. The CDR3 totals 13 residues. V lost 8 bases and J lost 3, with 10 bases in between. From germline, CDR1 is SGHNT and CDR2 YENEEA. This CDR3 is CASHRVDTGELFF. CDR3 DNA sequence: TGTGCCAGCCACAGGGTGGACACCGGGGAGCTGTTTTTT.

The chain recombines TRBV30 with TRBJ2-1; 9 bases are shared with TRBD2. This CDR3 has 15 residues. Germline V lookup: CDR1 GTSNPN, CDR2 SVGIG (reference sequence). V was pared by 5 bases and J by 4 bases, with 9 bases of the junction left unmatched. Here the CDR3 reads CAWYRLAGGYNEQFF. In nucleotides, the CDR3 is TGTGCCTGGTACCGATTGGCGGGAGGGTACAATGAGCAGTTCTTC.

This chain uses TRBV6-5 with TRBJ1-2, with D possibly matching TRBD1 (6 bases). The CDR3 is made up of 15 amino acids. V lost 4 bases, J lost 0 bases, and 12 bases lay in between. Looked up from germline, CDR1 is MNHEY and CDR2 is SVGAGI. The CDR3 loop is CASSSVDSSNYGYTF. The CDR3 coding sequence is TGTGCCAGCAGTTCAGTGGACAGCTCTAACTATGGCTACACCTTC.

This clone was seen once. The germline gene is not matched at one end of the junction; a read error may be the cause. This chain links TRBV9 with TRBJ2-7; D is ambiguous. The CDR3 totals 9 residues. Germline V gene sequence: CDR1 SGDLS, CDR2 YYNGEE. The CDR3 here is CASSSLENF. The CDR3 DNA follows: TGTGCCAGCAGCTCCCTGGAGAACTTC.

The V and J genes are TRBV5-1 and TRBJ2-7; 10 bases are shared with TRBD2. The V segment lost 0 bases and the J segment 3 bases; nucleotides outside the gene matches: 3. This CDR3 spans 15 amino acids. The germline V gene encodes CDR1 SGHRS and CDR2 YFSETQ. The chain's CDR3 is CASSLVAGGGYEQYF. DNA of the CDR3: TGCGCCAGCAGCTTGGTAGCGGGGGGCGGCTACGAGCAGTACTTC.

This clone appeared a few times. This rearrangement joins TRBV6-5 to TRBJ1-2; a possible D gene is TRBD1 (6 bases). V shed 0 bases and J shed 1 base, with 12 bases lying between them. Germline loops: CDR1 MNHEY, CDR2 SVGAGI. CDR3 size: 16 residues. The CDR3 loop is CASSYSGGEFNYGYTF. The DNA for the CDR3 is TGTGCCAGCAGTTACTCAGGGGGGGAATTTAACTATGGCTACACCTTC.

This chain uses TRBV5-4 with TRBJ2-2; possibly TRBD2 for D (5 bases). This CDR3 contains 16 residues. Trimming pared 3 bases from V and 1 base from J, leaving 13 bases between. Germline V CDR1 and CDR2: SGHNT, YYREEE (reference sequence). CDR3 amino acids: CASSSGVEGNTGELFF. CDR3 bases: TGTGCCAGCAGCTCCGGGGTAGAAGGGAACACCGGGGAGCTGTTTTTT.

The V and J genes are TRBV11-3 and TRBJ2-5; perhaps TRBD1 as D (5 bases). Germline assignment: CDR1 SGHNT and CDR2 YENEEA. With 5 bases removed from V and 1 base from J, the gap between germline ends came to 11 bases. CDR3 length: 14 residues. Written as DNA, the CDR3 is TGTGCCAGCAGCCAGACAGCCCTCCAAGAGACCCAGTACTTC. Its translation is CASSQTALQETQYF.